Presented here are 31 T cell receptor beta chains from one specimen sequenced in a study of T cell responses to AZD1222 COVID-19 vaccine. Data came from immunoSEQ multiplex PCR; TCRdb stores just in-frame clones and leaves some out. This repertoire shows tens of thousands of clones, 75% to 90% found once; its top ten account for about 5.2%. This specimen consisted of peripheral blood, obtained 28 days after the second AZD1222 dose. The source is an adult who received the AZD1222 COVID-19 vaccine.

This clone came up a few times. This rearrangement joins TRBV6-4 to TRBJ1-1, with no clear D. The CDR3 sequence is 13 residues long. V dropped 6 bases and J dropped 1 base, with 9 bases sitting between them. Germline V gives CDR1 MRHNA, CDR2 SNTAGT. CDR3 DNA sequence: TGTGCCAGCAGCGCATCGGGGAACACTGAAGCTTTCTTT. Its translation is CASSASGNTEAFF.

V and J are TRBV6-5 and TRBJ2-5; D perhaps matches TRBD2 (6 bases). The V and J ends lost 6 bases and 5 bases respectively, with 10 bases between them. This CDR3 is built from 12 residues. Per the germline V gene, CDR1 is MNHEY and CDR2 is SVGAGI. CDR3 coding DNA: TGTGCCAGCAGAGGTGGAGGGGAGACCCAGTACTTC. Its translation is CASRGGGETQYF.

The CDR3 reads CASSLALRQETQYF. CDR3 DNA: TGCGCCAGCAGCTTGGCCTTGCGCCAAGAGACCCAGTACTTC. The chain has TRBV5-1 and TRBJ2-5, with D hard to call. The CDR3 has 14 amino acids. V lost 0 bases and J 1 base, leaving 7 bases between the germline ends. Germline values: CDR1 SGHRS, CDR2 YFSETQ.

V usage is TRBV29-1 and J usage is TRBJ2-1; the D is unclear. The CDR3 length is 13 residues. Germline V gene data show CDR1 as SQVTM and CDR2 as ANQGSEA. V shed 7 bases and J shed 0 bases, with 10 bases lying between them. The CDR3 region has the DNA TGCAGCGGCGAAATTATCTCCTACAATGAGCAGTTCTTC. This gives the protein CSGEIISYNEQFF.

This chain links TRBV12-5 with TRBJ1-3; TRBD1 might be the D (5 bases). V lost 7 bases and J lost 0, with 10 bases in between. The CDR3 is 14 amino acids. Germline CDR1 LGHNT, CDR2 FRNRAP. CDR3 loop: CASAKDSSGNTIYF. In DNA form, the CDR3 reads TGTGCTAGTGCCAAAGACAGCTCTGGAAACACCATATATTTT.

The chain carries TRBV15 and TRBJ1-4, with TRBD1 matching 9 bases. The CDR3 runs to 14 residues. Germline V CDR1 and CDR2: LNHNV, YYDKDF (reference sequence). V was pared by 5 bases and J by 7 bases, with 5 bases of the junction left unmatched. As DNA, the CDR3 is TGTGCCACCAGCGGGGGACAGGGAAGTGAAAAACTGTTTTTT. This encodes CATSGGQGSEKLFF. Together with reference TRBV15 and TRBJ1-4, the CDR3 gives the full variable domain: DAMVIQNPRYQVTQFGKPVTLSCSQTLNHNVMYWYQQKSSQAPKLLFHYYDKDFNNEADTPDNFQSRRPNTSFCFLDIRSPGLGDTAMYLCATSGGQGSEKLFFGSGTQLSVL.

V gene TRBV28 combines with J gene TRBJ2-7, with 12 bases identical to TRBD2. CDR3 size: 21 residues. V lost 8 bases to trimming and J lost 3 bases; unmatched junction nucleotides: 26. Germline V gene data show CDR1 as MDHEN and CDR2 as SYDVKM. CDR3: CASEGWYAGSTTSGRVYEQYF. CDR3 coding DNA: TGTGCCAGCGAAGGGTGGTACGCAGGGAGCACGACTAGCGGGAGAGTCTACGAGCAGTACTTC.

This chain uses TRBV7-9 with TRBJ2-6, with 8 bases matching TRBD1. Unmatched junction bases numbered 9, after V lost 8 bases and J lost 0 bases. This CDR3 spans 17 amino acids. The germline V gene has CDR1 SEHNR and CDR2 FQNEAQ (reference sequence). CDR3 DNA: TGTGCCAGCTCCGGACAGGGTCCCAGCTCTGGGGCCAACGTCCTGACTTTC. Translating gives CASSGQGPSSGANVLTF.

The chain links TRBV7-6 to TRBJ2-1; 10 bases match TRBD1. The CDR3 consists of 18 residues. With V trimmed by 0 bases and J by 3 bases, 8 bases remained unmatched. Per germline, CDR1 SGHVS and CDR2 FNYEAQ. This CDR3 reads CASSLAGQGNPNYNEQFF. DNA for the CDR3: TGTGCCAGCAGCTTAGCGGGACAGGGGAACCCCAACTACAATGAGCAGTTCTTC.

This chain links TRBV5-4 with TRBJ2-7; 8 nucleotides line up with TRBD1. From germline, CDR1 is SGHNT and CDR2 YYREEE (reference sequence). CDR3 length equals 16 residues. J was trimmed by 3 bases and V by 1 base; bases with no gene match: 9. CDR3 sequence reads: CASSLIDRGPIYEQYF. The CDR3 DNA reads TGTGCCAGCAGCTTGATCGACAGGGGCCCAATCTACGAGCAGTACTTC.

For the CDR3, the DNA is TGTGCCAGCAGCGACGGACACAAAGCAGGCGGCTACACCTTC. Its translation is CASSDGHKAGGYTF. The chain recombines TRBV7-3 with TRBJ1-2; weak D call: TRBD1 (5 bases). The CDR3 runs to 14 residues. Trimming shortened V by 5 bases and J by 8 bases, and 18 bases separated the two germline ends. The germline V gene encodes CDR1 SGHTA and CDR2 FQGTGA.

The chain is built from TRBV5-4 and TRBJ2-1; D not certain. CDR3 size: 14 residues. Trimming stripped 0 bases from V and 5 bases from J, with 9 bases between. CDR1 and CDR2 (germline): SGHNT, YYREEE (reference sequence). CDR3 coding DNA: TGTGCCAGCAGCTTGGCCCCAGACCACAATGAGCAGTTCTTC. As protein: CASSLAPDHNEQFF.

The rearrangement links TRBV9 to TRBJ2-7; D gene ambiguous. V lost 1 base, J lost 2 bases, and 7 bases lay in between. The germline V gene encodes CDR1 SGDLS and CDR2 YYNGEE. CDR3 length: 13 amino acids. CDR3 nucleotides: TGTGCCAGCAGCGTACCGCCGGCCTACGAGCAGTACTTC. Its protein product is CASSVPPAYEQYF.

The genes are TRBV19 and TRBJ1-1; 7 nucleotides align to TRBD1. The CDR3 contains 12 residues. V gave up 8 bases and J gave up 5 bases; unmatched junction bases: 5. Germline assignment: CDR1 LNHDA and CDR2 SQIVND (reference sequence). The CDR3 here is CASYQGGTEAFF. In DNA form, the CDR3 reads TGTGCCAGTTATCAGGGGGGGACTGAAGCTTTCTTT.

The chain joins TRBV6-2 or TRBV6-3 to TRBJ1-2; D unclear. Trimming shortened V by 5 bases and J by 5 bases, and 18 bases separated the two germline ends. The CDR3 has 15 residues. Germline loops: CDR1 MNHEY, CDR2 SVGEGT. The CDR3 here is CASSLPGNIFYGYTF. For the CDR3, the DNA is TGTGCCAGCAGTCTACCCGGGAATATTTTTTATGGCTACACCTTC.

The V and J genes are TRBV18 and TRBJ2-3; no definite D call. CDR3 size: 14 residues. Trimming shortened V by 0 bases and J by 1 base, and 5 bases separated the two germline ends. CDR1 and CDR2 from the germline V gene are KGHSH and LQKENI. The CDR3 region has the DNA TGTGCCAGCTCACCACCGAAGGGCACAGATACGCAGTATTTT. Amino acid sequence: CASSPPKGTDTQYF.

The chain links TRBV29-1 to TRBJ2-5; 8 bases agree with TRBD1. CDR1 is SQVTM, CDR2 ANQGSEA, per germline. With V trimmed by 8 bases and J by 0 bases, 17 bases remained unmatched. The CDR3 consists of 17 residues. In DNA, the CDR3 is TGCAGCACCAGCCAGGGGGCGAATTACTATAACCAAGAGACCCAGTACTTC. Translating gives CSTSQGANYYNQETQYF. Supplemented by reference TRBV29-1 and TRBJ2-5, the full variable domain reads SAVISQKPSRDICQRGTSLTIQCQVDSQVTMMFWYRQQPGQSLTLIATANQGSEATYESGFVIDKFPISRPNLTFSTLTVSNMSPEDSSIYLCSTSQGANYYNQETQYFGPGTRLLVL.

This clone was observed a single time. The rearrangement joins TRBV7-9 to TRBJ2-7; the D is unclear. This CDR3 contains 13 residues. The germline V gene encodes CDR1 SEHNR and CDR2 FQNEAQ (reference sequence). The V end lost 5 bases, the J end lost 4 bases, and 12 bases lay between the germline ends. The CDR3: CASSPKEQYEQYF. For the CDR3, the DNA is TGTGCCAGCAGCCCAAAGGAGCAGTACGAGCAGTACTTC.

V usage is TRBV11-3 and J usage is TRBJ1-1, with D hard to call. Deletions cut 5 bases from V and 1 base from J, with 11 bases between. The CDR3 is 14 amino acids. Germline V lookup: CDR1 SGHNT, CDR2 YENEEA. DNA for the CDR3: TGTGCCAGCAGCCTCGGAAGGGCGAACACTGAAGCTTTCTTT. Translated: CASSLGRANTEAFF.

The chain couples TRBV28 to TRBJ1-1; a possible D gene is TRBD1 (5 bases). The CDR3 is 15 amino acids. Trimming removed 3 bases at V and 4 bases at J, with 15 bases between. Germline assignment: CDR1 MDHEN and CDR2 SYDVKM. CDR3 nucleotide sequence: TGTGCCAGCAGTTTGGGTTCGCAGGGCAGCACTGAAGCTTTCTTT. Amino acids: CASSLGSQGSTEAFF.

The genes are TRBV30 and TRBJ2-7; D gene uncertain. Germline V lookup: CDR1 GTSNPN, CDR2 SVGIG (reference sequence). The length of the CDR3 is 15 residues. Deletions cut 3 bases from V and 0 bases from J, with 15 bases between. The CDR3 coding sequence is TGTGCCTGGAGACCACATAAGAGGATCTCCTACGAGCAGTACTTC. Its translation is CAWRPHKRISYEQYF.

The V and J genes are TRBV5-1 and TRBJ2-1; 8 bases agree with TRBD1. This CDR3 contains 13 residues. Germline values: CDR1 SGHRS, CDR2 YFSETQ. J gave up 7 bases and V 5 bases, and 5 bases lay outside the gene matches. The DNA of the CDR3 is TGCGCCAGCAGTCAGGGGGCTGAAAATGAGCAGTTCTTC. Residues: CASSQGAENEQFF.

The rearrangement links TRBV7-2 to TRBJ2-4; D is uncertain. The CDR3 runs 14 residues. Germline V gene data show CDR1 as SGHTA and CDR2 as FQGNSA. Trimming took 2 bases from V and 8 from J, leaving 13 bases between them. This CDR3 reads CASSLRYSKDIQYF. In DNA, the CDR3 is TGTGCCAGCAGCTTACGTTACTCGAAAGACATTCAGTACTTC.

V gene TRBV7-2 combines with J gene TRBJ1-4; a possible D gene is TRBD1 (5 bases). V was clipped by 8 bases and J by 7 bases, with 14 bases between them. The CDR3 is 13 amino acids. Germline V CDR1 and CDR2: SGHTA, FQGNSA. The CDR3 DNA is TGTGCCAGCCGTTTAGGGGTCGGTGAAAAACTGTTTTTT. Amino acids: CASRLGVGEKLFF.

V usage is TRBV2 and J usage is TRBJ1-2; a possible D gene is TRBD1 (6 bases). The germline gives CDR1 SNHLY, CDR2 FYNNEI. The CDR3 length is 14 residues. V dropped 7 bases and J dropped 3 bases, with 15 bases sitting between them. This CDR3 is CASIRNREDYGYTF. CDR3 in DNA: TGTGCCAGCATAAGGAACAGGGAGGACTATGGCTACACCTTC.

The CDR3 loop is CASSDHGRDTGELFF. CDR3 coding DNA: TGTGCCAGCAGTGACCACGGCAGAGACACCGGGGAGCTGTTTTTT. The chain uses TRBV25-1 and TRBJ2-2; no reliable D call. In germline, CDR1 is MGHDK, CDR2 SYGVNS. V was pared by 3 bases and J by 3 bases, with 11 bases between. This CDR3 is 15 amino acids long.

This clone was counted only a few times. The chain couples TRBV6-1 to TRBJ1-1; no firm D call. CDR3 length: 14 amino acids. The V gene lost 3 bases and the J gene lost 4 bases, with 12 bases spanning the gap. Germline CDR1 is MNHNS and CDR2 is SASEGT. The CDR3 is CASSDSIEGTEAFF. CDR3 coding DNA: TGTGCCAGCAGTGACAGTATCGAGGGCACTGAAGCTTTCTTT.

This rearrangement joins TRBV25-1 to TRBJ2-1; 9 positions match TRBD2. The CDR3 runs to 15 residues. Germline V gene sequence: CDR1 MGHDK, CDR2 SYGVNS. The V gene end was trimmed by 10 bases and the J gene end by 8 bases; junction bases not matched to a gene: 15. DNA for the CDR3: TGTGCCACCTCCGTGGGGACTAGCCCCTGGGATGAGCAGTTCTTC. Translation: CATSVGTSPWDEQFF.

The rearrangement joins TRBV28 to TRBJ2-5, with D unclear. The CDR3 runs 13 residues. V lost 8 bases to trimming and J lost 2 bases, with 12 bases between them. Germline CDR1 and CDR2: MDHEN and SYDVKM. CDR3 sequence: CASAETDQETQYF. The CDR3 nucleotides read TGTGCCAGCGCGGAAACGGATCAAGAGACCCAGTACTTC.

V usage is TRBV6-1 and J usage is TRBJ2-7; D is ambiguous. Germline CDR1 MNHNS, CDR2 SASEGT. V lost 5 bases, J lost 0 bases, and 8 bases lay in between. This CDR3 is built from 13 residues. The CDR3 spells CASSYGFSYEQYF. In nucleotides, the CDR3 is TGTGCCAGCAGTTATGGATTCTCCTACGAGCAGTACTTC.

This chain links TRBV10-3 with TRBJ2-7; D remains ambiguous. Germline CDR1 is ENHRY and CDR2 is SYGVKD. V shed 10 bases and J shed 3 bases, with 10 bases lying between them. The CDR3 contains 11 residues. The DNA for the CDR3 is TGTGCCACCGGTTATAACTACGAGCAGTACTTC. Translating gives CATGYNYEQYF.